Listed here are 24 T cell receptor beta chains from one sample, sequenced in a study of cytomegalovirus exposure and HLA in healthy donors. Amplification used 60 Vbeta primers and 13 Jbeta primers. Generated by immunoSEQ multiplex PCR, the TCRdb table keeps only in-frame clones and is missing some. The data show about 180,000 clones, 77% seen once. The sample comprised PBMCs. Every receptor here comes from a woman between 55 and 75 years old in good health and CMV-seropositive.

Only a few counts were recorded for this clone. The J gene is TRBJ2-5, the V gene TRBV5-6; D perhaps matches TRBD1 (6 bases). The CDR3 is 17 residues long. V lost 0 bases, J lost 4 bases, and 19 bases lay in between. Germline V gene data show CDR1 as SGHDT and CDR2 as YYEEEE. The CDR3 region has the DNA TGTGCCAGCAGCTTGGCCAAAGGGGGAGATCGGGCAGAGACCCAGTACTTC. Encoded protein: CASSLAKGGDRAETQYF.

This clone was found a few times. The chain employs TRBV6-6 and TRBJ1-4, with 7 bases matching TRBD1. CDR1 is MNHNY, CDR2 SVGAGI, per germline (reference sequence). This CDR3 is built from 14 residues. The trim removed 6 bases at V and 6 bases at J, leaving 7 bases unmatched. The CDR3 region has the DNA TGTGCCAGCAGCCCCGACAGGGTTGATGAAAAACTGTTTTTT. It specifies CASSPDRVDEKLFF.

CDR3 DNA sequence: TGTGCCAGCAGCGTAGGGGGACTAGCGGGGGATGCCTACGAGCAGTACTTC. Translated: CASSVGGLAGDAYEQYF. This sequence joins TRBV9 and TRBJ2-7; 14 bases map to TRBD2. This CDR3 contains 17 residues. V lost 0 bases, J lost 2 bases, and 4 bases stayed unmatched. CDR1 SGDLS and CDR2 YYNGEE come from the germline V gene.

This clone was seen more than once but under ten times. This chain uses TRBV7-3 with TRBJ2-1; 14 nucleotides agree with TRBD2. Germline V CDR1 and CDR2: SGHTA, FQGTGA. V shed 5 bases, J shed 6 bases, and the junction held 6 bases outside the gene matches. The CDR3 runs to 16 residues. The CDR3 nucleotides are TGTGCCAGCAGCCCCACGGGGACTAGCGGGAGCAATGAGCAGTTCTTC. Translated, it gives CASSPTGTSGSNEQFF.

The chain joins TRBV28 to TRBJ1-5; D might be TRBD1 (5 bases). This CDR3 spans 14 amino acids. V was clipped by 1 base and J by 15 bases, with 19 bases between them. The germline V gene has CDR1 MDHEN and CDR2 SYDVKM. DNA for the CDR3: TGTGCCAGCAGTTTATCCTCGGCCAGGGTGGGTGTGCATTTT. Translation: CASSLSSARVGVHF.

This chain connects TRBV5-4 to TRBJ2-1; 12 bases map to TRBD2. V lost 4 bases to trimming and J lost 7 bases; unmatched junction nucleotides: 12. The CDR3 totals 17 residues. Germline V gives CDR1 SGHNT, CDR2 YYREEE (reference sequence). The chain's CDR3 is CASSPGTSGLSVNEQFF. The DNA of the CDR3 is TGTGCCAGCAGCCCAGGGACTAGCGGGCTCTCAGTGAATGAGCAGTTCTTC.

The CDR3 reads CASSVASGRATDTQYF. In DNA, the CDR3 is TGTGCCAGCAGCGTAGCCAGCGGGAGGGCCACAGATACGCAGTATTTT. V and J are TRBV9 and TRBJ2-3; 10 bases match TRBD2. This CDR3 spans 16 amino acids. Trimming cost V 0 bases and J 2 bases; bases outside gene matches: 3. The germline CDR1 and CDR2 sequences are SGDLS and YYNGEE.

This clone was counted between two and nine times. The chain uses TRBV12-5 and TRBJ2-2; 13 bases are shared with TRBD2. In germline, CDR1 is LGHNT, CDR2 FRNRAP. CDR3 size: 18 residues. The V gene end was trimmed by 3 bases and the J gene end by 4 bases; junction bases not matched to a gene: 8. CDR3 residues: CASGFGLAGASGTGELFF. CDR3 bases: TGTGCTAGTGGTTTCGGACTAGCGGGGGCCTCGGGCACCGGGGAGCTGTTTTTT.

CDR3 DNA sequence: TGTGCCAGCAGTTATGGGGCGGTGAGCTATGGCTACACCTTC. Its protein is CASSYGAVSYGYTF. The chain combines TRBV28 with TRBJ1-2, with D perhaps matching TRBD1 (5 bases). The germline gives CDR1 MDHEN, CDR2 SYDVKM. The CDR3 runs to 14 residues. V lost 4 bases, J lost 4 bases, and 13 bases lay in between.

This rearrangement joins TRBV27 to TRBJ1-1, with D possibly TRBD1 on 6 matching bases. Germline CDR1 is MNHEY and CDR2 is SMNVEV (reference sequence). The CDR3 is made up of 13 amino acids. The ends were cut back, 6 bases at V and 5 bases at J, with 13 bases in the middle. The CDR3 sequence: CASRPTGLTEAFF. The CDR3 nucleotides are TGTGCCAGCAGGCCGACAGGTCTTACTGAAGCTTTCTTT.

The J gene is TRBJ1-6, the V gene TRBV28; 9 positions agree with TRBD1. The CDR3 totals 14 residues. Trimming cost V 6 bases and J 7 bases; bases outside gene matches: 4. From germline, CDR1 is MDHEN and CDR2 SYDVKM. CDR3 nucleotides: TGTGCCAGCAGGAAGACAGGGGGGAATTCACCCCTCCACTTT. This gives the protein CASRKTGGNSPLHF.

This chain connects TRBV27 to TRBJ2-5; 10 bases fit TRBD2. CDR1 is MNHEY and CDR2 is SMNVEV in the germline V gene (reference sequence). The CDR3 runs 16 residues. V lost 3 bases, J lost 7 bases, and 11 bases stayed unmatched. The CDR3 DNA follows: TGTGCCAGCAGTTTCAGTAGCGGGGGGCACTACGTGACCCAGTACTTC. Translated: CASSFSSGGHYVTQYF.

The J gene is TRBJ2-3, the V gene TRBV7-8; D perhaps matches TRBD1 (5 bases). Per the germline V gene, CDR1 is SGHVS and CDR2 is FQNEAQ. CDR3 length: 18 residues. V was trimmed by 4 bases and J by 2 bases, leaving 22 bases between them. As DNA, the CDR3 is TGTGCCAGCAGCTCTCCCTCCAGGACAAAAAGTCTCACAGATACGCAGTATTTT. Translated: CASSSPSRTKSLTDTQYF.

Only one count was recorded for this clone. The rearrangement joins TRBV27 to TRBJ2-7, with a weak D call TRBD2 (6 bases). This CDR3 region has 15 residues. CDR1 and CDR2 from the germline V gene are MNHEY and SMNVEV (reference sequence). Trimming cost V 3 bases and J 2 bases, with 14 bases left between them. This CDR3 is CASSLRGLAPYEQYF. In nucleotides, the CDR3 is TGTGCCAGCAGTTTGCGGGGTCTAGCTCCCTACGAGCAGTACTTC.

Here the CDR3 DNA reads TGTGCCAGCAGTTTATCGACGGCAGGGCCCCTAAACAATCAGCCCCAGCATTTT. Translating it yields CASSLSTAGPLNNQPQHF. The chain recombines TRBV27 with TRBJ1-5, with TRBD1 as a possible D gene (5 bases). Germline loops: CDR1 MNHEY, CDR2 SMNVEV (reference sequence). Trimming stripped 0 bases from V and 3 bases from J, with 18 bases between. This CDR3 contains 18 residues.

The rearrangement joins TRBV4-2 to TRBJ2-1; D is unclear. The germline CDR1 and CDR2 sequences are LGHNA and YNFKEQ. The CDR3 spans 16 residues. The V end lost 1 base, the J end lost 4 bases, and 14 bases lay between the germline ends. This CDR3 reads CASSQVAPILYNEQFF. The CDR3 DNA is TGTGCCAGCAGCCAAGTAGCTCCAATATTATACAATGAGCAGTTCTTC.

This chain connects TRBV5-1 to TRBJ2-7; 7 bases map to TRBD2. This CDR3 has 18 residues. The V gene end was trimmed by 0 bases and the J gene end by 0 bases; junction bases not matched to a gene: 12. Germline CDR1 SGHRS, CDR2 YFSETQ. This chain's CDR3 is CASSLVASGGGSSYEQYF. The DNA of the CDR3 is TGCGCCAGCAGCTTGGTGGCTAGCGGAGGAGGTAGCTCCTACGAGCAGTACTTC.

As DNA, the CDR3 is TGTGCCAGCAGTTATTGGCAGGGGAGGAACACTGAAGCTTTCTTT. This gives the protein CASSYWQGRNTEAFF. The rearrangement uses TRBV27 and TRBJ1-1; a weak D match, TRBD1 (6 bases). Germline CDR1 and CDR2: MNHEY and SMNVEV (reference sequence). The V end was cut by 4 bases, the J end by 1 base, with 13 bases between. The CDR3 has 15 amino acids.

J is TRBJ2-1 and V is TRBV7-3; TRBD1 matches at 10 bases. This CDR3 contains 17 residues. The V and J ends lost 5 bases and 0 bases, in that order; junction bases with no gene match: 7. Germline V gene lookup returns CDR1 SGHTA and CDR2 FQGTGA. The CDR3 sequence is CASSRGTGAGSYNEQFF. The CDR3 DNA sequence: TGTGCCAGCAGCCGAGGGACAGGGGCTGGCTCCTACAATGAGCAGTTCTTC.

V is TRBV7-9 and J is TRBJ2-7, with 7 bases aligning to TRBD1. The trim removed 2 bases at V and 4 bases at J, leaving 17 bases unmatched. CDR3 length: 18 amino acids. Germline CDR1 is SEHNR and CDR2 is FQNEAQ (reference sequence). The CDR3 spells CASSLQLTPTGPLYEQYF. The DNA of the CDR3 is TGTGCCAGCAGCTTACAGCTGACCCCGACAGGGCCCTTATACGAGCAGTACTTC.

A remark on this clone: The sample carries other DNA sequences with the same CDR3. In nucleotides, the CDR3 is TGTGCCAGCAGCTTAAGAGGAGGGGGGGACTATGGCTACACCTTC. This codes for CASSLRGGGDYGYTF. V is TRBV7-3 and J is TRBJ1-2; maybe TRBD1 (6 bases). The V and J ends lost 1 base and 3 bases respectively, with 12 bases between them. The CDR3 sequence is 15 residues long. Germline CDR1 reads SGHTA; CDR2 reads FQGTGA.

The V call is TRBV30, the J call TRBJ1-3; D gene unclear. Between the trimmed V and J ends, which lost 7 bases and 2 bases, there was a span of 12 bases. The CDR3 runs 13 residues. Germline-derived CDR1 and CDR2 are GTSNPN and SVGIG (reference sequence). DNA for the CDR3: TGTGCCTTAAAGCTGGGCGCTGGAAACACCATATATTTT. This sequence encodes CALKLGAGNTIYF.

The V and J genes are TRBV4-2 and TRBJ1-2; D perhaps matches TRBD1 (5 bases). Germline CDR1 LGHNA, CDR2 YNFKEQ. V lost 0 bases and J lost 1, with 12 bases in between. This CDR3 has 16 residues. CDR3 coding DNA: TGTGCCAGCAGCCAAGACTGGGGGGGGATTAACTATGGCTACACCTTC. Translation gives CASSQDWGGINYGYTF.

This clone has only a few counts. This chain links TRBV28 with TRBJ2-3, with 9 bases lining up with TRBD2. The CDR3 consists of 14 residues. V gave up 7 bases and J gave up 5 bases; unmatched junction bases: 7. Germline CDR1 and CDR2: MDHEN and SYDVKM. In DNA, the CDR3 is TGTGCCAGCAAGGAGGGCGGGGGGGTAGATACGCAGTATTTT. Protein sequence: CASKEGGGVDTQYF.